This T cell receptor (beta chain) was identified in a study of early T cells in non-severe SARS-CoV-2 infection. The overall study: Chains stayed unpaired after sequencing of bulk RNA from unsorted whole blood.

Study findings and constraints: The matching step, a VDJdb search, favored anti-spike CD8 responses and missed private and CD4 specificities.

In the library, individual cDNA molecules carried attached unique molecular identifiers. In TCRdb, the 5' RACE reads were re-called with MiXCR into one record per CDR3 protein. This table holds tens of thousands of distinct CDR3 sequences, less than 9.5% found once. CDR3 length equals 15 residues. Trimming pared 3 bases from V and 4 bases from J, leaving 14 bases between. The germline V gene encodes CDR1 SNHLY and CDR2 FYNNEI. Concerning this clonotype: Its antigen is unknown.

The sequence was obtained from an adult who was a healthcare worker with PCR-confirmed SARS-CoV-2 infection or an uninfected control (not recorded which). This chain connects TRBV2 to TRBJ2-3, with TRBD2 as a possible D gene (5 bases). Here the sequenced sample was whole blood, taken at baseline. The CDR3 DNA is TGTGCCAGCAGTGACAAACCGTCCGGGGCAGATACGCAGTATTTT. Its protein is CASSDKPSGADTQYF.